This T cell receptor (beta chain) came from a study of blood T cells in healthy people across ages (dated by TCRdb to between 2014 and 2017). Regarding the research as a whole: Template switching captured roughly one uniquely barcoded TCR beta cDNA molecule per two T cells in model experiments. Two additional independent replicas of 1 million unique cDNA reads from the same blood draw were analyzed for two donors (one aged 18 to 30 and one aged 80 or older). To avoid experimental bias, donors of different ages were distributed randomly across sequencing lanes. Donors were grouped into four age groups: young (average roughly 15 years), middle-aged (roughly 38), aged (around 56) and long-lived (about 82). Age-related changes in TCR beta repertoire diversity were measured in the study by deep sequencing normalized with unique cDNA molecular identifiers.

From its cysteine to its phenylalanine, the CDR3 spans 17 amino acids. Only the CDR3 DNA is retained, 51 bases long and in frame from the first base. From a lookup of the germline V gene (reference sequence), CDR1 and CDR2 are DFQATT and SNEGSKA. The germline ends are 26 bases apart after V is trimmed by 6 bases and J by 5 bases. Libraries came from 5' RACE. Sequencing was carried out with an Illumina HiSeq 2500. A second PCR of about 6 to 12 cycles was performed with a sample-barcoded 5' primer and a J-beta primer mix. Each TCR beta cDNA molecule received a unique molecular identifier from a template-switch 5' adaptor carrying 12 random nucleotides. Each sample yielded at least 2.5 million CDR3-containing paired-end reads. First-strand cDNA synthesis was performed from all RNA using the Mint cDNA synthesis kit, with priming by a TRBC-specific oligonucleotide. All cDNA was treated with uracil-DNA glycosylase and then went through a first 18-cycle PCR with the universal primers M1SS and BC2_uni_R. Per the source publication's procedure: Each sample was normalized by randomly selecting 1 million high-quality reads, each carrying a distinct molecular identifier. Instead of being binned into consensus sequences, reads that shared molecular identifiers were thrown out. MiTCR, run with a Q25 quality threshold and the strictest error-elimination algorithm, handled CDR3 identification, clonotype clustering and error correction. A nonparametric unseen species model using Euler transformation provided a lower-bound estimate of total TCR beta diversity. The public reads were reanalyzed by TCRdb: fastp trimming at Q25, MiXCR alignment, in-frame beta chains only. Identical CDR3 protein sequences are pooled into one entry, listed with their most common genes and DNA. In this record, the V and J calls reflect TCRdb's handling and not the investigators' own analysis. This sample comprises approximately 800,000 distinct CDR3 sequences, around 36% of them detected only once. The ten biggest clones cover 10% to 15% of the sample.

Broader findings and caveats from the paper: Observed TCR beta diversity correlated strongly with the percentage of naive T cells measured by flow cytometry. Estimates of total diversity based on one million sequenced T cells were considered lower bounds and underestimates. Since profiling was done on bulk unsorted PBMCs, naive and antigen-experienced compartments could not be conclusively compared. Compared with the aged group, more naive CD4+ T cells, fewer expanded clones and increased TCR diversity were shown by the long-lived group, suggesting age selection. As age increased, observed TCR beta diversity per million T cells dropped in a roughly linear way, and a significant reduction was already evident by age around 41. Because donor CMV infection status was unknown, age-related changes in expanded clonotypes were potentially confounded.

Donors were around 37 systemically healthy Caucasian individuals from Russia aged roughly 6 to 95 years. About 10 milliliters of peripheral blood were collected from each donor into EDTA-treated Vacutainer tubes. Ficoll-Paque density-gradient centrifugation was used to isolate PBMCs, with at least 6 million per sample. Total RNA, at least 6 micrograms per sample, was extracted from PBMCs with Trizol reagent. For every donor, flow cytometry on a PBMC aliquot measured the percentage of naive CD45RAhigh/CD27high T cells. This clonotype was observed once. It has no known antigen specificity. Base qualities are not at hand, and no much larger clone is one base apart. One read represents weak support.

Sequenced: blood. This TCR derives from a man in his late teens or twenties in good health. The rearranged chain carries TRBV20-1 and TRBJ1-5; TRBD1 could be the D gene, as 5 bases match. The CDR3: CSAGAGRGSGGDQPQHF. The nucleotide sequence reads TGCAGTGCCGGAGCCGGGCGGGGGTCAGGTGGTGATCAGCCCCAGCATTTT.